This is a list of T cell receptor beta chains from one sample in a study of cytomegalovirus exposure and HLA in healthy donors. Sequenced by immunoSEQ multiplex PCR; TCRdb stores in-frame clones only, minus some. The repertoire holds tens of thousands of clones, with around 92% as singletons. Sequencing was carried out using PBMCs. The source is a man aged 18 to 30 in good health and CMV-seronegative. CDR3s include the opening cysteine and the closing phenylalanine or tryptophan. The order of the fields is D gene, J gene, V gene, clone size, CDR3 length, CDR3 protein, CDR3 DNA. A D gene is named only where the DNA matches it firmly. Some rows have no size entry. The others give once, few or many, or a class for an expanded clone.

NA | TRBJ2-7 | TRBV12-5 | NA | 13 | CASFANSAAEQYF | TGTGCTAGCTTTGCGAACTCGGCGGCCGAGCAGTACTTC
NA | TRBJ2-6 | TRBV7-6 | NA | 17 | CASSLVYRGGGANVLTF | TGTGCCAGCAGCTTAGTATATAGGGGAGGCGGGGCCAACGTCCTGACTTTC
NA | TRBJ2-5 | TRBV7-2 | NA | 14 | CASSPLASQETQYF | TGTGCCAGCAGCCCGCTAGCGTCTCAAGAGACCCAGTACTTC
TRBD1 | TRBJ2-5 | TRBV30 | NA | 13 | CAWSRQGGETQYF | TGTGCCTGGAGTCGACAGGGCGGAGAGACCCAGTACTTC
TRBD1 | TRBJ2-7 | TRBV6-5 | NA | 16 | CASSYWGQSFSYEQYF | TGTGCCAGCAGTTACTGGGGACAGTCCTTTTCCTACGAGCAGTACTTC
NA | TRBJ2-2 | TRBV19 | NA | 16 | CASSIGGGTNTGELFF | TGTGCCAGTAGTATAGGTGGAGGGACGAACACCGGGGAGCTGTTTTTT
NA | TRBJ1-3 | TRBV4-1 | once | 17 | CASSQDTGIPSGNTIYF | TGCGCCAGCAGCCAAGATACGGGGATTCCCTCTGGAAACACCATATATTTT
TRBD2 | TRBJ2-7 | TRBV5-6 | NA | 15 | CASSVLAGESYEQYF | TGTGCCAGCAGCGTACTAGCGGGAGAAAGCTACGAGCAGTACTTC
NA | TRBJ2-5 | TRBV6-5 | NA | 16 | CASSYSLSIAAETQYF | TGTGCCAGCAGTTACTCGCTTTCCATCGCAGCGGAGACCCAGTACTTC
TRBD2 | TRBJ2-4 | TRBV11-2 | NA | 15 | CASSLVRGGRDIQYF | TGTGCCAGCAGCTTAGTTCGGGGGGGCAGGGACATTCAGTACTTC
TRBD1 | TRBJ2-1 | TRBV4-3 | NA | 15 | CASSPGTGDSNEQFF | TGCGCCAGCAGCCCCGGGACAGGGGATTCGAATGAGCAGTTCTTC
NA | TRBJ1-3 | TRBV6-5 | NA | 16 | CASSSDRLSSGNTIYF | TGTGCCAGCAGTTCGGACAGACTAAGCTCTGGAAACACCATATATTTT
TRBD1 | TRBJ1-2 | TRBV30 | NA | 16 | CAGLRDRGIEDYGYTF | TGTGCCGGTCTCCGGGACAGGGGGATTGAGGACTATGGCTACACCTTC
NA | TRBJ1-2 | TRBV6-5 | NA | 13 | CASSYSYNYGYTF | TGTGCCAGCAGTTACTCTTATAACTATGGCTACACCTTC
NA | TRBJ1-1 | TRBV2 | NA | 15 | CASRILTGASLKLSF | NA
TRBD2 | TRBJ2-3 | TRBV6-4 | NA | 15 | CASSDSASGGNTQYF | TGTGCCAGCAGTGACTCGGCTAGCGGGGGAAATACGCAGTATTTT
TRBD1 | TRBJ1-4 | TRBV5-1 | NA | 14 | CASSATGRGEKLFF | TGCGCCAGCAGCGCGACAGGGCGGGGTGAAAAACTGTTTTTT
NA | TRBJ1-4 | TRBV18 | NA | 16 | CASSPPAGATNEKLFF | TGTGCCAGCTCACCACCGGCGGGGGCAACTAATGAAAAACTGTTTTTT
NA | TRBJ2-5 | TRBV6-5 | NA | 14 | CASSYRGIGETQYF | TGTGCCAGCAGTTACAGGGGTATCGGGGAGACCCAGTACTTC
NA | TRBJ2-7 | TRBV4-3 | NA | 17 | CASSQESWARGSYEQYF | TGCGCCAGCAGCCAAGAAAGTTGGGCTCGGGGATCCTACGAGCAGTACTTC
TRBD1 | TRBJ1-2 | TRBV30 | NA | 18 | CAWSVGWDRESWNYGYTF | TGTGCCTGGAGTGTTGGCTGGGACAGGGAGAGTTGGAACTATGGCTACACCTTC
NA | TRBJ1-2 | TRBV6-5 | NA | 13 | CASASQNFYGYTF | TGTGCCAGCGCAAGCCAAAACTTCTATGGCTACACCTTC
NA | TRBJ1-3 | TRBV9 | NA | 16 | CASSLSGGKFGGTIYF | TGTGCCAGCAGCCTCTCAGGAGGGAAGTTCGGTGGCACCATATATTTT
TRBD1 | TRBJ1-1 | TRBV30 | NA | 14 | CAWSEGTGGTEAFF | TGTGCCTGGAGTGAGGGGACAGGGGGCACTGAAGCTTTCTTT
NA | TRBJ2-3 | TRBV25-1 | NA | 14 | CASSEHAGQDTQYF | TGTGCCAGCAGTGAACACGCAGGGCAAGATACGCAGTATTTT
NA | TRBJ2-5 | TRBV7-7 | NA | 14 | CASSLDQGLETQYF | TGTGCTAGCAGCTTAGACCAGGGGTTGGAGACCCAGTACTTC
NA | TRBJ2-7 | TRBV11-3 | NA | 14 | CASSSHRVGNEQYF | TGTGCCAGCAGCTCGCACAGGGTTGGGAACGAGCAGTACTTC
TRBD1 | TRBJ1-1 | TRBV2 | NA | 13 | CASSGQGNTEAFF | TGTGCCAGCAGTGGACAGGGGAACACTGAAGCTTTCTTT
NA | TRBJ2-7 | TRBV5-1 | NA | 13 | CASRSTASYEQYF | TGCGCCAGCAGATCCACAGCCTCCTACGAGCAGTACTTC
TRBD2 | TRBJ2-1 | TRBV6-4 | few | 15 | CASSATSGGADEQFF | TGTGCCAGCAGCGCTACTAGCGGGGGGGCCGATGAGCAGTTCTTC
TRBD1 | TRBJ2-1 | TRBV19 | NA | 15 | CASSILTGGYNEQFF | TGTGCCAGTAGTATCTTGACAGGGGGCTACAATGAGCAGTTCTTC
TRBD2 | TRBJ2-1 | TRBV10-3 | NA | 17 | CAISDTLAGGLGNEQFF | TGTGCCATCAGTGATACCCTAGCGGGAGGGCTGGGCAATGAGCAGTTCTTC